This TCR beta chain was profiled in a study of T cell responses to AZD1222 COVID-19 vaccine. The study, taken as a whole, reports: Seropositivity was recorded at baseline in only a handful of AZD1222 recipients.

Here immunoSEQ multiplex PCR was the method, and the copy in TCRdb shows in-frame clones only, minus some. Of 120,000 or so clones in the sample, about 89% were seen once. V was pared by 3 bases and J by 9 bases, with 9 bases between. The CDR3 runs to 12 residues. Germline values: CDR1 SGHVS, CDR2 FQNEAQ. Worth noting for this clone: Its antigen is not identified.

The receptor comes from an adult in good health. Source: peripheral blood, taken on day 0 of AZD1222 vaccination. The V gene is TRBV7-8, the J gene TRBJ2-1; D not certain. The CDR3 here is CASSFSFGEQFF. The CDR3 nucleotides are TGTGCCAGCAGCTTTTCGTTTGGTGAGCAGTTCTTC.